This T cell receptor (beta chain) was sequenced for a study of blood T cell repertoires in COVID-19. At the level of the study: Acute-phase and convalescent COVID-19 samples originated in the United States, Italy and Spain. The analysed material was cDNA or gDNA that came from T cells, B-cell-depleted T cells, or PBMCs.

In the authors' methods: Amplification with reference gene primers provided the estimates of nucleated cell counts. Data came from immunoSEQ multiplex PCR; TCRdb stores just in-frame clones and leaves some out. That table gives V, J and clone size, and the DNA gave D and trimming. In the table there are 200,000 to 300,000 clones, less than 90% of which are singletons. Losses at the gene ends were 4 bases for V and 5 bases for J; bases not matched to a gene: 13. The CDR3 runs to 16 residues. Germline lookup yields CDR1 LNHDA and CDR2 SQIVND (reference sequence). The sequence was obtained from a man in his 60s with acute or convalescent COVID-19. The sample was peripheral blood. This chain uses TRBV19 with TRBJ2-5; 7 bases fit TRBD1. The CDR3 region has the DNA TGTGCCAGTAGTAAGGGACAGTCCCCACATTGGGAGACCCAGTACTTC. Amino acids: CASSKGQSPHWETQYF. The variable domain in full, completed from reference TRBV19 and TRBJ2-5, reads DGGITQSPKYLFRKEGQNVTLSCEQNLNHDAMYWYRQDPGQGLRLIYYSQIVNDFQKGDIAEGYSVSREKKESFPLTVTSAQKNPTAFYLCASSKGQSPHWETQYFGPGTRLLVL.